The rows below give T cell receptor beta chains drawn from one sample of a study of blood T cell repertoires in COVID-19. Produced via immunoSEQ multiplex PCR; TCRdb's table is partial and in-frame only. The table includes roughly 260,000 clones, 80% to 90% detected once. Sequenced sample: PBMCs or T cells enriched from blood (not recorded which). The receptors derive from a woman in her forties who had been exposed to COVID-19. The CDR3 runs from the conserved cysteine through the conserved F or W. A D gene is named only where the DNA matches it firmly. The listing skips clone size in some rows; elsewhere it reads once, few, many or a size class.

J gene	clone size	V gene	D gene	CDR3 DNA	CDR3 protein
TRBJ1-1	once	TRBV18	NA	TGTGCCAGCTCACCAGCAGGGAACACTGAAGCTTTCTTT	CASSPAGNTEAFF
TRBJ2-3	NA	TRBV19	NA	TGTGCCAGTAGTATAGACGGGGGGCCCGAAATGACAGATACGCAGTATTTT	CASSIDGGPEMTDTQYF
TRBJ2-3	NA	TRBV5-4	TRBD1	TGTGCCAGCAGCTTGGGGGGGGACAGGGGGAAAGATACGCAGTATTTT	CASSLGGDRGKDTQYF
TRBJ1-1	NA	TRBV7-2	NA	TGTGCCAGCAGCTTAGAACCGGGTAGGTGGACTGAAGCTTTCTTT	CASSLEPGRWTEAFF
TRBJ2-1	NA	TRBV7-6	TRBD1	TGTGCCAGCAGCGCCTTGGGGACAGGGGGATACAATGAGCAGTTCTTC	CASSALGTGGYNEQFF
TRBJ2-7	medium-sized	TRBV6-5	TRBD2	TGTGCCAGCACCAGCCGAGCGGGGGGGCCGGACGAGCAGTACTTC	CASTSRAGGPDEQYF
TRBJ2-5	NA	TRBV6-5	TRBD1	TGTGCCAGCAGTTACTCTACAGGGGGTGGGCAAGAGACCCAGTACTTC	CASSYSTGGGQETQYF
TRBJ1-5	NA	TRBV28	TRBD1	TGTGCCAGCCATACCGGGACAGAGAATCAGCCCCAGCATTTT	CASHTGTENQPQHF
TRBJ1-1	once	TRBV29-1	NA	TGCAGCACGCGAATACAGGAGAACACTGAAGCTTTCTTT	CSTRIQENTEAFF
TRBJ2-2	NA	TRBV9	TRBD1	TGTGCCAGCAGCCCGATGACAGGGGGCGACGCGAACACCGGGGAGCTGTTTTTT	CASSPMTGGDANTGELFF
TRBJ1-4	NA	TRBV18	TRBD1	TGTGCCAGCTCACCACTGACAGGGCATTCAACTAATGAAAAACTGTTTTTT	CASSPLTGHSTNEKLFF
TRBJ1-2	NA	TRBV25-1	NA	TGTGCCAGCAGGCGTGGGGCAGAAGCTAACTATGGCTACACCTTC	CASRRGAEANYGYTF
TRBJ1-2	NA	TRBV2	TRBD1	TGTGCCAGCCGCCGGGACAGGGGGAACTATGGCTACACCTTC	CASRRDRGNYGYTF
TRBJ2-1	NA	TRBV29-1	NA	TGCAGCGTTGAAAGACCGGGGAGCAATGAGCAGTTCTTC	CSVERPGSNEQFF
TRBJ1-1	NA	TRBV29-1	TRBD1	TGCAGCGGGGGGCAGGGGGCTTTGGGCACTGAAGCTTTCTTT	CSGGQGALGTEAFF
TRBJ1-6	few	TRBV4-1	TRBD1	TGCGCCAGCAGCCAAGAGAGACTCCGGGACAGGCCTCTCGGCGGTTCACCCCTCCACTTT	CASSQERLRDRPLGGSPLHF
TRBJ2-5	NA	TRBV7-2	TRBD2	TGTGCCAGCAGCCTGACTAGCGGGGGCCAAGAGACCCAGTACTTC	CASSLTSGGQETQYF
TRBJ1-1	NA	TRBV5-1	TRBD1	TGCGCCAGCAGCCTGGGACAGGGAGGTACTGAAGCTTTCTTT	CASSLGQGGTEAFF
TRBJ2-2	NA	TRBV7-2	TRBD2	TGTGCCAGCAACCCTAGCGGGGGGCGCACCGGGGAGCTGTTTTTT	CASNPSGGRTGELFF
TRBJ1-2	NA	TRBV2	NA	TGTGCCAGCAGTTTTACAGGGTCGGGCGGCTACACCTTC	CASSFTGSGGYTF
TRBJ1-1	few	TRBV11-3	TRBD1	TGTGCCAGCAGCTCCGGACAGGGGAAGAATACTGAAGCTTTCTTT	CASSSGQGKNTEAFF
TRBJ2-1	NA	TRBV28	NA	TGTGCCAGCAGTTTAGGACAGCGTGAGCAGTTCTTC	CASSLGQREQFF
TRBJ1-3	many	TRBV3-1/TRBV3-2	NA	TGTGCCAGCAGCCAAGGTCGCGGGGGCGGACGGAACACCATATATTTT	CASSQGRGGGRNTIYF
TRBJ2-1	NA	TRBV28	NA	TGTGCCAGCAGCTATGGCGGGGTTTACAATGAGCAGTTCTTC	CASSYGGVYNEQFF
TRBJ2-7	NA	TRBV14	TRBD1	TGTGCCAGCAGACAACAGGGGGTGACCTACGAGCAGTACTTC	CASRQQGVTYEQYF
TRBJ1-5	NA	TRBV12-3/TRBV12-4	NA	TGTGCCAGCAGTTTAGACAGGAATCAGCCCCAGCATTTT	CASSLDRNQPQHF
TRBJ1-5	NA	TRBV10-3	NA	TGTGCCATCAGTGATTCGGGTGGGAATCAGCCCCAGCATTTT	CAISDSGGNQPQHF
TRBJ2-5	NA	TRBV11-3	TRBD2	TGTGCCAGCAGCTTAGGGACTAGCTTACAAGAGACCCAGTACTTC	CASSLGTSLQETQYF
TRBJ2-2	NA	TRBV14	NA	TGTGCCAGCAGCCAAGATTTGGCAGCCGGGGAGCTGTTTTTT	CASSQDLAAGELFF
TRBJ1-2	NA	TRBV19	TRBD1	TGTGCCAGTAGTATAATAGGACAGGGGGGAGCTACTGGCTACACCTTC	CASSIIGQGGATGYTF
TRBJ2-3	few	TRBV9	NA	TGTGCCAGCAGCGTTAGTAGGGGTGATACGCAGTATTTT	CASSVSRGDTQYF
TRBJ1-2	NA	TRBV6-5	NA	TGTGCCAGCAGTTACCTGCAGGGTACCAACTATGGCTACACCTTC	CASSYLQGTNYGYTF
TRBJ1-5	NA	TRBV7-9	NA	TGTGCCAGCAGCCCGTTTACGGGTGATAGCAATCAGCCCCAGCATTTT	CASSPFTGDSNQPQHF
TRBJ2-1	NA	TRBV7-9	TRBD2	TGTGCCAGCAGCTGGACTAGCGGCCAATACAATGAGCAGTTCTTC	CASSWTSGQYNEQFF
TRBJ1-2	NA	TRBV5-4	NA	TGTGCCAGCAGCTTGGACAGCAACAACTATGGCTACACCTTC	CASSLDSNNYGYTF
TRBJ1-6	NA	TRBV10-3	NA	TGTGCCATCAGTCCCCGGACAGCTCATAATTCACCCCTCCACTTT	CAISPRTAHNSPLHF
TRBJ2-7	NA	TRBV3-1/TRBV3-2	NA	TGTGCCAGCAGCCATGACAGGTGGTACGAGCAGTACTTC	CASSHDRWYEQYF
TRBJ2-2	NA	TRBV7-3	TRBD1	TGTGCCAGCAGCTTAATGGGACAGGGGAACACCGGGGAGCTGTTTTTT	CASSLMGQGNTGELFF